This is a list of T cell receptor beta chains from one sample in a study of post-analysis software for immune sequencing data. TCRdb processed the PCR reads anew with MiXCR; each CDR3 protein has one entry. This sample has about 760,000 distinct CDR3 sequences; around 27% occur once, and the top ten carry 0.55% to 0.65%. Sequencing used blood. These receptors were taken from a girl aged 10-17 years with multiple sclerosis. Each CDR3 is given with its conserved first and last residue. The D gene is left open where the match is weak. Some rows have no size entry. The others give once, few or many, or a class for an expanded clone.

>few|TRBJ2-5|TRBD1|TRBV20-1
CSAQTGTGMREQYF
TGCAGTGCGCAAACCGGGACAGGGATGAGGGAGCAGTACTTC
>-|TRBJ2-5|-|TRBV6-2/TRBV6-3
CASSYPRGRAKEAQYF
TGTGCCAGCAGTTACCCGCGTGGCAGGGCCAAGGAGGCCCAGTACTTC
>-|TRBJ2-7|TRBD2|TRBV5-1
CASSRGDSPYEQYF
TGCGCCAGCAGCCGGGGGGACTCCCCCTACGAGCAGTACTTC
>few|TRBJ2-3|-|TRBV20-1
CSARKGADTQYF
TGCAGTGCTAGAAAGGGTGCGGATACGCAGTATTTT
>-|TRBJ2-7|TRBD1|TRBV6-1
CASRDRGYSYGQYF
TGTGCCAGCAGGGACAGGGGGTACTCCTACGGGCAGTACTTC
>-|TRBJ2-3|-|TRBV15
CATSRVRVGGPADTQYF
TGTGCCACCAGCAGAGTCCGAGTGGGGGGGCCAGCAGATACGCAGTATTTT
>-|TRBJ1-4|-|TRBV20-1
CSALLGGTNEKLFF
TGCAGTGCCCTGCTAGGGGGAACTAATGAAAAACTGTTTTTT
>-|TRBJ1-4|-|TRBV20-1
CSALATNEKLFF
TGCAGTGCGCTTGCAACTAATGAAAAACTGTTTTTT
>-|TRBJ1-5|TRBD1|TRBV6-1
CASSEGQGDSQPQHF
TGTGCCAGCAGTGAAGGGCAGGGGGACAGTCAGCCCCAGCATTTT
>once|TRBJ1-2|TRBD1|TRBV6-1
CASSRTRDRSSNYGYTF
TGTGCCAGCAGTCGAACCCGGGACAGGAGTTCTAACTATGGCTACACCTTC
>few|TRBJ2-3|-|TRBV3-1
CASSPGRGHTDTQYF
TGTGCCAGCAGCCCAGGGCGGGGCCACACAGATACGCAGTATTTT
>-|TRBJ2-7|TRBD1|TRBV10-3
CAISGGQGTYEQYF
TGTGCCATCAGTGGGGGACAGGGAACCTACGAGCAGTACTTC
>-|TRBJ2-1|-|TRBV7-2
CASAPSRGASEQFF
TGTGCCAGCGCCCCTAGCCGGGGGGCCTCGGAGCAGTTCTTC
>few|TRBJ2-7|-|TRBV7-9
CASSPLSAEQYF
TGTGCCAGCAGCCCTCTCTCCGCCGAGCAGTACTTC
>-|TRBJ2-1|-|TRBV28
CATHILGDNEQFF
TGTGCCACCCACATACTAGGAGACAATGAGCAGTTCTTC
>few|TRBJ1-6|-|TRBV6-6
CASSHAPSPLHF
TGTGCCAGCAGCCACGCTCCCTCACCCCTCCACTTT
>-|TRBJ1-1|-|TRBV20-1
CSASRRGWGNTEAFF
TGCAGTGCTAGTCGGCGGGGCTGGGGGAACACTGAAGCTTTCTTT
>-|TRBJ1-1|-|TRBV7-8
CASSRRRNTEAFF
TGTGCCAGCAGCCGAAGGCGGAACACTGAAGCTTTCTTT
>many|TRBJ2-3|-|TRBV5-1
CASSLGRNPGTDTQYF
TGCGCCAGCAGCTTGGGAAGAAATCCAGGCACAGATACGCAGTATTTT
>-|TRBJ2-1|-|TRBV12-3/TRBV12-4
CASRPGSSYNEQFF
TGTGCCAGCAGACCGGGGAGCTCCTACAATGAGCAGTTCTTC
>-|TRBJ1-1|-|TRBV28
CASSLLRVSTEAFF
TGTGCCAGCAGTCTCCTTCGGGTGAGCACTGAAGCTTTCTTT
>-|TRBJ2-3|-|TRBV11-2
CASSDRRDTQYF
TGTGCCAGCAGCGATCGTAGGGATACGCAGTATTTT
>-|TRBJ2-7|TRBD2|TRBV27
CASSYGSGGKYERYF
TGTGCCAGCAGTTACGGTAGCGGGGGAAAATACGAGCGGTACTTC
>-|TRBJ2-7|-|TRBV7-2
CASSNTGYEQYF
TGTGCCAGCAGCAACACAGGCTACGAGCAGTACTTC
>-|TRBJ2-6|TRBD1|TRBV6-5
CASSYLDRGQAGADVLTF
TGTGCCAGCAGTTACTTGGACAGGGGGCAGGCTGGGGCCGACGTCCTGACTTTC